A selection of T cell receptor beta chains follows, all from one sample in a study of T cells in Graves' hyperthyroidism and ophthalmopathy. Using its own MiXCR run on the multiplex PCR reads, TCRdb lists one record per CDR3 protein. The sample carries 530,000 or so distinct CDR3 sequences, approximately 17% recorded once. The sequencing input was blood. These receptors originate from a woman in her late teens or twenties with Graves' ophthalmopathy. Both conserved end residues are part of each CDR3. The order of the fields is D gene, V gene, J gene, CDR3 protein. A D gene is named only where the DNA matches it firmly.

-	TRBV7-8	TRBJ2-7	CATERYSSYEQYF
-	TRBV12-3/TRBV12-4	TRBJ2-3	CASTQYLATDTQYF
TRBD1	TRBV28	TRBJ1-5	CASSLRDRGRVGPYSNQPQHF
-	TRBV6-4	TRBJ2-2	CASSGDGTGELFF
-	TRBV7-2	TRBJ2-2	CASSLDGGAGELFF
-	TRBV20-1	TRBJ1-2	CSGAGSVTF
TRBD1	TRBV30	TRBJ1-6	CAWRDRENSPLHF
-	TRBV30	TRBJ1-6	CAGDLLDSPLHF
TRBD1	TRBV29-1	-	CSSGGTGFNEKLFF
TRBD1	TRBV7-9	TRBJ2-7	CASSLQQGGHEQYF
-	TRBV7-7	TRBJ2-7	CASSVREGVEQYF
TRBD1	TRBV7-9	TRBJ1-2	CASSLALLSGQGSYGYTF
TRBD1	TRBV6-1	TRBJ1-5	CASSEARDSGRQPQHF
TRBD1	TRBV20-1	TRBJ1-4	CSARPTGTGGEKLFF
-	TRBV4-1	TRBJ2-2	CASSLKGGASGELFF
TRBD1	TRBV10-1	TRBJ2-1	CASSGQGTNNEQFF
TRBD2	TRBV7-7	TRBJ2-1	CASSLHPSGRANEQFF
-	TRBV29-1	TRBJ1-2	CSVVLGGYGYTF
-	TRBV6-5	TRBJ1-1	CASSYSSLNTEAFF
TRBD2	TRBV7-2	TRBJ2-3	CASSSLGSGGKDTQYF
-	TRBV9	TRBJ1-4	CASSLSGSLNEKLFF
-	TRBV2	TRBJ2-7	CASSSDRLGISEQYF
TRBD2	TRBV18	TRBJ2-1	CASSPTTSGGEQCF
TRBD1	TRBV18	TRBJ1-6	CASSPTPGQGFDSPLHF
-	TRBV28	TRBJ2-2	CASSLGRENTGELFF
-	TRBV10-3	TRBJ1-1	CAISESKYTEAFF
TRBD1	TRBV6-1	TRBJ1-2	CASSMTRRTGFGGYTF
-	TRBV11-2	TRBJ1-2	CASSLDPQVSNGYTF
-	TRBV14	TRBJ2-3	CASSQSSTGSPTDTQYF
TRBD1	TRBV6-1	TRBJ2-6	CASSERTGWTGANVLTF
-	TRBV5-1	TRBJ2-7	CASSQGGRQRRYEQYF
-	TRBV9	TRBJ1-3	CASSVGFAESSGNTIYF
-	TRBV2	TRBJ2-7	CAKGGTFSYEQYF
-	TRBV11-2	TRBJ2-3	CASSFEGYTDTQYF
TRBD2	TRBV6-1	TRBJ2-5	CASGRDQETQYF
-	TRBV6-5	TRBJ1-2	CASSYERGFNYGYTF
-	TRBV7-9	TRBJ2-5	CASSHPINPQTQCF
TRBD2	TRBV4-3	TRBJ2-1	CASSQGTSGLYNEQFF
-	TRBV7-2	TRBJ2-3	CASSLVEVRQYF
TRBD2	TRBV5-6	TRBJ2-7	CATRRGNTYEQYF
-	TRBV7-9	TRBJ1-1	CASATGGTSNTEAFF
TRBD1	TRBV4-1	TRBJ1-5	CASSQTRDRGSSGNQPQHF
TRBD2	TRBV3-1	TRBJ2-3	CASSQGGGDTDTQYF
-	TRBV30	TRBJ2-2	CAWSVAVANTGELFF
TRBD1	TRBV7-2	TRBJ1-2	CASLQGAETNYGYTF
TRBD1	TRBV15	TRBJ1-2	CATSGDRGRSGYTF
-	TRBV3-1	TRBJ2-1	CASSQSRESRAEQFF
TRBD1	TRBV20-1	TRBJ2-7	CSARDLGDSYEQYF
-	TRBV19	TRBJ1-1	CASSFRPTDVNTEAFF
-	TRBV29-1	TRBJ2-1	CSVDGVGGFENEQFF
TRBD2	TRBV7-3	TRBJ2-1	CASSPLGGGLAGLYNEQFF
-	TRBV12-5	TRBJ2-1	CASGFNSNRSYNEQFF
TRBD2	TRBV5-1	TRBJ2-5	CASSLDPSGGPQETQYF
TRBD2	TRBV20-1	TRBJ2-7	CSAARRELLEQYF